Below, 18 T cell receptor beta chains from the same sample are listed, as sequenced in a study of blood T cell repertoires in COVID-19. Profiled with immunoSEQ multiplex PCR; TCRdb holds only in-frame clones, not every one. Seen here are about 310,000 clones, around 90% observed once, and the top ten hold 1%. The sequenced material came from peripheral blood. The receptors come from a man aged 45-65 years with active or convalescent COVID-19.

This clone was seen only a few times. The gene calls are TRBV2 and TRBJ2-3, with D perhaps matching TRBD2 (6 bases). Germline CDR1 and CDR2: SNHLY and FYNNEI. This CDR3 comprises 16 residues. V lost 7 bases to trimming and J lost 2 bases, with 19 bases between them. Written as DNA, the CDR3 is TGTGCCAGCACCCTGGACGATAGCGGATCCACAGATACGCAGTATTTT. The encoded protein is CASTLDDSGSTDTQYF.

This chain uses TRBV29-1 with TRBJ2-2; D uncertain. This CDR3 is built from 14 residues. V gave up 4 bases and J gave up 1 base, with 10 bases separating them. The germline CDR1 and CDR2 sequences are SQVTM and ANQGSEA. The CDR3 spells CSVVTQMNTGELFF. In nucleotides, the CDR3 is TGCAGCGTTGTCACACAAATGAACACCGGGGAGCTGTTTTTT.

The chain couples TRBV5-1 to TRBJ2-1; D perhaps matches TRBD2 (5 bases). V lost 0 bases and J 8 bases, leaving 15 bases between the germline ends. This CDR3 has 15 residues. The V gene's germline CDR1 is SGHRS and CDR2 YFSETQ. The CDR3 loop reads CASSLVASPRDEQFF. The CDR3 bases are TGCGCCAGCAGCTTGGTAGCCAGTCCGCGGGATGAGCAGTTCTTC.

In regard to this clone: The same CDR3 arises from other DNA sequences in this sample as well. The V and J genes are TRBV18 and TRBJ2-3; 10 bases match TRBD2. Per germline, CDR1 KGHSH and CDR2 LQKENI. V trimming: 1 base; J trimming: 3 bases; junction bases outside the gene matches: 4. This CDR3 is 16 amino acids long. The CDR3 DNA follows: TGTGCCAGCTCACCACTTAGCGGGGGGCCGACAGATACGCAGTATTTT. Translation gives CASSPLSGGPTDTQYF.

The CDR3 coding sequence is TGTGCCAGCAGCCAAGATCGGGGACTAGCGGTACAAGAGACCCAGTACTTC. Its protein product is CASSQDRGLAVQETQYF. This chain connects TRBV4-2 to TRBJ2-5, with 11 nucleotides matching TRBD2. In germline, CDR1 is LGHNA, CDR2 YNFKEQ. This CDR3 contains 17 residues. With 0 bases clipped from V and 2 bases from J, the junction kept 5 bases outside the gene matches.

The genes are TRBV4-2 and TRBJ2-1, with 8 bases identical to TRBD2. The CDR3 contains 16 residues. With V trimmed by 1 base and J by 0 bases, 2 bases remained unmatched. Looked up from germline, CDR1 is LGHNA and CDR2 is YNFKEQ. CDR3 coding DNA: TGTGCCAGCAGCCAAGCCGGGACTAGCTCCTACAATGAGCAGTTCTTC. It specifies CASSQAGTSSYNEQFF.

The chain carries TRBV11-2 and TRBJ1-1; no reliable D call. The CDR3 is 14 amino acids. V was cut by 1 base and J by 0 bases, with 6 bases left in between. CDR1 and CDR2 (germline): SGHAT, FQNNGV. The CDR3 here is CASSLGSMNTEAFF. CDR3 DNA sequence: TGTGCCAGCAGCTTAGGTAGTATGAACACTGAAGCTTTCTTT.

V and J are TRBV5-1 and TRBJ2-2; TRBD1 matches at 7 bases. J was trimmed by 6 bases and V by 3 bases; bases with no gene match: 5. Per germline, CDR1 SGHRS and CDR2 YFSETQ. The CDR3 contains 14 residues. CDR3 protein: CASSSRQGSGELFF. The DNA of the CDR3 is TGCGCCAGCAGCTCCAGACAGGGCTCCGGGGAGCTGTTTTTT.

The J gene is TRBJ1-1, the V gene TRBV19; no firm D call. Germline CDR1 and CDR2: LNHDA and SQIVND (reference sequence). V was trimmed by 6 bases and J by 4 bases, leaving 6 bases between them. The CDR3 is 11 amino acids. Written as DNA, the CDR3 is TGTGCCAGTAGATGGAGCACTGAAGCTTTCTTT. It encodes CASRWSTEAFF.

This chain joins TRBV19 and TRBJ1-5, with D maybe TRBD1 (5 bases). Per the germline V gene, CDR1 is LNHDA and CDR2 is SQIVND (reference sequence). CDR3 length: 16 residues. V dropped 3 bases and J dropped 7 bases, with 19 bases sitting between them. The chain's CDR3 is CASSIGGVEVWQPQHF. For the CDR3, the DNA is TGTGCCAGTAGTATTGGGGGGGTCGAGGTTTGGCAGCCCCAGCATTTT.

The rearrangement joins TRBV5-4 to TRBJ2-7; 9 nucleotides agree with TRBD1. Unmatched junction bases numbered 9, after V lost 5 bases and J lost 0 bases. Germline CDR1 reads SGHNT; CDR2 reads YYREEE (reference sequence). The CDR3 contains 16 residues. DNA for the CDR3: TGTGCCAGCAGTATCGTCGGACAGGGGTTCTCCTACGAGCAGTACTTC. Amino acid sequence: CASSIVGQGFSYEQYF.

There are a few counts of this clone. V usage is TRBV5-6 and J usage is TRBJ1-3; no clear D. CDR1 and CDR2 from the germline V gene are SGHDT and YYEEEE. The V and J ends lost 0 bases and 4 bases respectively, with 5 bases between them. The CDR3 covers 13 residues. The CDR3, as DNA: TGTGCCAGCAGCTTGGCGGGGGGAAACACCATATATTTT. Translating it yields CASSLAGGNTIYF.

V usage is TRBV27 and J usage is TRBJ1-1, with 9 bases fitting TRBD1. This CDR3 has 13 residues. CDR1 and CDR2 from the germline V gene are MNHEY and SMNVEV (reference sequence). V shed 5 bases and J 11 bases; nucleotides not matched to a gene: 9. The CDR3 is CASSPGTGSRAFF. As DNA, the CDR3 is TGTGCCAGCAGTCCAGGGACAGGGAGTCGGGCTTTCTTT.

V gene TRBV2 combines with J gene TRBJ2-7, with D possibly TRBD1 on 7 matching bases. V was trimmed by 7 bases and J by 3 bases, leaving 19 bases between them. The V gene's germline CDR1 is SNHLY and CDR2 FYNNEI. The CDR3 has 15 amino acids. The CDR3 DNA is TGTGCCAGCACGGAGGGGGCCCTTGCCGTCTACGAGCAGTACTTC. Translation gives CASTEGALAVYEQYF.

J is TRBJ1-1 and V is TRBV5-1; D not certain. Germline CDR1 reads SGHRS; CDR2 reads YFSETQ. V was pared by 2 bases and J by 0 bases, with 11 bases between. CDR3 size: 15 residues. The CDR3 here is CASSFETPMNTEAFF. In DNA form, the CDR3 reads TGCGCCAGCAGCTTCGAGACTCCCATGAACACTGAAGCTTTCTTT.

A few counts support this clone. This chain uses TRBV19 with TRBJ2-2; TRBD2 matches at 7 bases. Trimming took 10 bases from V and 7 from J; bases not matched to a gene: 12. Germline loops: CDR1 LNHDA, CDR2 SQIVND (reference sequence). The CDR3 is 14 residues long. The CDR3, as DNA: TGTGCCACCCGGAGCCGGACGGGGGGCGGGGAGCTGTTTTTT. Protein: CATRSRTGGGELFF.

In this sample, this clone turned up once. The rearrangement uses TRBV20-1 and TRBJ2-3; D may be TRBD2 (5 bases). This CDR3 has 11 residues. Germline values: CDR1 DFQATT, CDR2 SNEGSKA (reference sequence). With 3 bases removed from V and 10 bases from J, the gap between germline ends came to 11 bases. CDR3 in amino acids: CSARVVGAQYF. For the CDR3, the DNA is TGCAGTGCTAGGGTAGTGGGAGCGCAGTATTTT.

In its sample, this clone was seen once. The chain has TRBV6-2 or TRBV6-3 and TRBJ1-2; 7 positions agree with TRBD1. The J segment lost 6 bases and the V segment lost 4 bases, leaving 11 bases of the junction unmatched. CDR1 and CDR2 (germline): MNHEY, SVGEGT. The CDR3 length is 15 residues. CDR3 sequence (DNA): TGTGCCAGCAGTTCCCCCGGGACAGAAAACGATGGCTACACCTTC. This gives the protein CASSSPGTENDGYTF.